The source of this T cell receptor (beta chain) is a study of blood T cell repertoires in COVID-19. TCRdb's copy holds only in-frame clones and misses some; the assay was immunoSEQ multiplex PCR. The data hold approximately 140,000 clones, with 84% observed a single time. Allocation to cohorts depended on clinical history reported by the participants. Within 2 weeks before study entry, exposed participants met a COVID-19 case. The sequenced material came from PBMCs or T cells enriched from blood (not recorded which). The sequence came from a woman between 50 and 59 years old who had been exposed to COVID-19.

CDR3 coding DNA: TGTGCCAGCAGCAGGACAGCGATCGGCTACACCTTC. Translating it yields CASSRTAIGYTF. This chain connects TRBV13 to TRBJ1-2, with D possibly matching TRBD1 (6 bases). Germline-derived CDR1 and CDR2 are PRHDT and FYEKMQ (reference sequence). The CDR3 runs to 12 residues. V was pared by 5 bases and J by 8 bases, with 12 bases between.